This T cell receptor beta chain was sequenced in a study of blood T cell repertoires in COVID-19. Study information: The cDNA or gDNA used as material had been derived from T cells, B-cell-depleted T cells, or PBMCs.

Under the authors' procedure: Scientists estimated how many nucleated cells there were by amplifying reference gene primers. Repertoires were generated with immunoSEQ multiplex PCR, while TCRdb's copy carries only in-frame clones and drops some. Clonal size and the V and J genes are those of that table, whereas D and trimming came from the DNA. The repertoire holds about 250,000 clones, with approximately 80% as singletons. Trimming shortened V by 3 bases and J by 0 bases, and 24 bases separated the two germline ends. The CDR3 is 21 amino acids. Germline V gene data show CDR1 as MNHEY and CDR2 as SMNVEV (reference sequence).

Sequenced material: peripheral blood. The genes are TRBV27 and TRBJ1-6; D remains unclear. This sequence originates from a woman aged 70-85 years with acute or convalescent COVID-19. In nucleotides, the CDR3 is TGTGCCAGCAGTTTTAGGGCAGTGAGGTCAAAAGCGGGCTCCTATAATTCACCCCTCCACTTT. Translating it yields CASSFRAVRSKAGSYNSPLHF.